This paragraph covers one T cell receptor (beta chain) sequence. The data stem from a study of blood T cell repertoires in COVID-19. Study summary: Samples representing acute and convalescent COVID-19 were sourced from the United States, Italy and Spain. Sources were T cells, B-cell-depleted T cells, or PBMCs; the material itself was cDNA or gDNA.

The CDR3 consists of 12 residues. V shed 8 bases and J shed 3 bases, with 11 bases lying between them. Germline V CDR1 and CDR2: MNHEY, SVGAGI. As originally analysed: The authors estimated nucleated cell counts from reference gene primer amplification. The repertoire was sequenced with immunoSEQ multiplex PCR; TCRdb's copy has only in-frame clones and lacks some. The DNA gave D and trimming, while V, J and clone size come from that table. The sample shows about 190,000 clones, around four fifths of them seen only once. The TCR was taken from a woman in her 70s with active or convalescent COVID-19. The chain has TRBV6-5 and TRBJ2-7; D perhaps matches TRBD1 (6 bases). The specimen was peripheral blood. The CDR3 region is CASRDTFYEQYF. DNA for the CDR3: TGTGCCAGCCGGGACACCTTCTACGAGCAGTACTTC.